The source of this T cell receptor beta chain is a study of neurological immune-mediated disorders. 5'RACE generated cDNA with 10-nucleotide random UMIs. Each CDR3 protein gets one entry after TCRdb re-called the 5' RACE reads with MiXCR. Among tens of thousands of distinct CDR3 sequences listed, 3.8% were seen once. Study conclusions and caveats: There were no CDR3 amino acid sequences shared by expanded clones across subjects, a result suggesting private repertoires in all groups. One related-CDR3 cluster, found by phylogenetic grouping, held repertoires of 18 of 34 multiple sclerosis patients and is a possible signature.

The unsorted libraries had their origin in 2 million PBMCs stored at -80 C. CDR1 is SGHTS and CDR2 is YDEGEE in the germline V gene. The CDR3 is 15 amino acids. Trimming took 3 bases from V and 8 from J, leaving 20 bases between them. This clonotype was observed many times. Its antigen is unidentified. Sequencing was carried out using PBMCs. This receptor was taken from a man aged 30-40 years with multiple sclerosis. This rearrangement joins TRBV5-8 to TRBJ1-1; TRBD1 is a possible D gene (6 bases). CDR3 region: CASSWGSGGTGEAFF. The CDR3 nucleotides read TGTGCCAGCAGCTGGGGGTCCGGGGGCACGGGCGAAGCTTTCTTT.